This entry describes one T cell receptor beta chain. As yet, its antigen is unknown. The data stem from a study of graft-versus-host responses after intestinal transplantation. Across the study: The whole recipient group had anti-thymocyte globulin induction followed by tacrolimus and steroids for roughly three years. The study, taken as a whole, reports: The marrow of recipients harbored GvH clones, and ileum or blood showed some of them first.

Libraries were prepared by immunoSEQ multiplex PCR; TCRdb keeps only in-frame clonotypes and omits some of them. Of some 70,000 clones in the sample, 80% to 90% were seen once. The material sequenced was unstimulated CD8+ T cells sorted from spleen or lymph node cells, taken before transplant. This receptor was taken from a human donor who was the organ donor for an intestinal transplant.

The CDR3 DNA reads as TGTGCCAGCAGCTCCGGGATCCAGCTGGCAGATACGCAGTATTTT. This translates into CASSSGIQLADTQYF. The rearrangement uses TRBV28 and TRBJ2-3; a weak D match, TRBD2 (5 bases). The V gene lost 6 bases and the J gene lost 4 bases, with 17 bases spanning the gap. CDR1 and CDR2 from the germline V gene are MDHEN and SYDVKM. CDR3 length: 15 residues.